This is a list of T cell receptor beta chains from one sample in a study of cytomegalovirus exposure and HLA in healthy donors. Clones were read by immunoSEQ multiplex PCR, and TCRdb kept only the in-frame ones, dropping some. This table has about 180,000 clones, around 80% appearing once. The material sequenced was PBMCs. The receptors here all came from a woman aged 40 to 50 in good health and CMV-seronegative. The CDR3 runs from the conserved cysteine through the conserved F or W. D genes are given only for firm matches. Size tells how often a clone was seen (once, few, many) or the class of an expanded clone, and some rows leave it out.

TGTGCCAGCAGCGTAGCTCCAGGGCGTAGCACAGATACGCAGTATTTT	CASSVAPGRSTDTQYF	.	.	TRBJ2-3	TRBV9
TGTGCCAGCAGTCCCCCGCGGGGCCTTAGCACAGATACGCAGTATTTT	CASSPPRGLSTDTQYF	.	.	TRBJ2-3	TRBV28
TGCGCCAGCCACCGGGACTTTCGGTCCAATGAGCAGTTCTTC	CASHRDFRSNEQFF	.	.	TRBJ2-1	TRBV5-1
TGTGCCAGCAGTGTTGCGAGTGATACGCAGTATTTT	CASSVASDTQYF	.	.	TRBJ2-3	TRBV2
TGTGCCAGCAGCGCGAACCCCCTAGCGGGAGTCGGAAATGAGCAGTTCTTC	CASSANPLAGVGNEQFF	TRBD2	.	TRBJ2-1	TRBV9
TGTGCCTGGAGTGTACGGAGTTTTTACTCTGGAAACACCATATATTTT	CAWSVRSFYSGNTIYF	.	.	TRBJ1-3	TRBV30
TGTGCCAGCAGCTTAGTCGCCGGGACTAGCTTCCCCTACGAGCAGTACTTC	CASSLVAGTSFPYEQYF	TRBD2	.	TRBJ2-7	TRBV7-2
TGTGCCAGCAGCACCAGGACTAGCGGGAGAGGGCTCGAGCAGTACTTC	CASSTRTSGRGLEQYF	TRBD2	few	TRBJ2-7	TRBV11-3
TGTGCCAGTAGTATTGCACAGTTAATGAACACTGAAGCTTTCTTT	CASSIAQLMNTEAFF	.	.	TRBJ1-1	TRBV19
TGTGCCAGCAGCTTGACTAGCGATAATTACAATGAGCAGTTCTTC	CASSLTSDNYNEQFF	TRBD2	.	TRBJ2-1	TRBV7-3
TGTGCCGACAATAATTCACCCCTCCACTTT	CADNNSPLHF	.	.	TRBJ1-6	TRBV7-9
TGTGCCGGACAGGGGGGGCCAATCCTCAACAATGAGCAGTTCTTC	CAGQGGPILNNEQFF	TRBD1	once	TRBJ2-1	TRBV6-1
TGTGCCAGCAGCCCCGATCCAGTCAGCACAGATACGCAGTATTTT	CASSPDPVSTDTQYF	.	.	TRBJ2-3	TRBV5-4
TGCGCCAGCAGCTGGGGACTCCCCCGGGAGCTGTTTTTT	CASSWGLPRELFF	.	.	TRBJ2-2	TRBV5-1
TGCGCCAGCAGCCCCGGGAGTGCGGGAAACACCATATATTTT	CASSPGSAGNTIYF	.	.	TRBJ1-3	TRBV5-1
TGTGCCAGCAGCTTAAACAGTTATAGCAATCAGCCCCAGCATTTT	CASSLNSYSNQPQHF	.	.	TRBJ1-5	TRBV11-1
TGTGCCAGCAGCTTTCCAGGGGCCTACGAGCAGTACTTC	CASSFPGAYEQYF	.	.	TRBJ2-7	TRBV7-2
TGTGCCAGCAGTACACGAGAGACATCGAACTATGGCTACACCTTC	CASSTRETSNYGYTF	.	.	TRBJ1-2	TRBV6-1
TGTGCCAGCAGCCAAGAAGGTGAAGGGGTCTACATGAACACTGAAGCTTTCTTT	CASSQEGEGVYMNTEAFF	.	.	TRBJ1-1	TRBV14
TGTGCCAGTAGTATCCTGGGGCCAAGGCTAGCGGGGCCCAGGGGGACCCAGTACTTC	CASSILGPRLAGPRGTQYF	TRBD2	.	TRBJ2-5	TRBV19
TGTGCCAGCAGCTTAACCGGGACAGGGGCCCTAAATTCACCCCTCCACTTT	CASSLTGTGALNSPLHF	TRBD1	.	TRBJ1-6	TRBV7-2
TGTGCCAGCAGTGTTGGACTCGACACTGAAGCTTTCTTT	CASSVGLDTEAFF	.	few	TRBJ1-1	TRBV6-1
TGCGCCAGTCCTAGGAATGAGCAGTTCTTC	CASPRNEQFF	.	.	TRBJ2-1	TRBV10-1
TGTGCCAGCAGGGGGGACACCAATCAGCCCCAGCATTTT	CASRGDTNQPQHF	TRBD1	few	TRBJ1-5	TRBV10-3
TGTGCCAGCAGCTTAGCGGCAGGGGGGCAGCCCCAGCATTTT	CASSLAAGGQPQHF	TRBD1	.	TRBJ1-5	TRBV7-8
TGTGCCAGCAGTGTACTTGGGACAGGGCTATCAGGGGAGCAGTACTTC	CASSVLGTGLSGEQYF	TRBD1	once	TRBJ2-7	TRBV27
TGTGCCAGCAGTTTCCTACGACAGGGTGGCGCTGAAGCTTTCTTT	CASSFLRQGGAEAFF	TRBD1	.	TRBJ1-1	TRBV27
TGTGCCAGGCGCTCACCCGCCATCTACGAGCAGTACTTC	CARRSPAIYEQYF	.	.	TRBJ2-7	TRBV2
TGTGCCACCAGCAGAGATGCGGGGGGGTCTAGCGGGACCCTATACGAGCAGTACTTC	CATSRDAGGSSGTLYEQYF	TRBD2	.	TRBJ2-7	TRBV15
TGTGCCAGCAGCGGGGGAGCTAGCGGGGGTCACGAGCAGTACTTC	CASSGGASGGHEQYF	TRBD2	.	TRBJ2-7	TRBV5-4
TGTGCCAGCAGCGATTCAACTGGAAACACCATATATTTT	CASSDSTGNTIYF	.	.	TRBJ1-3	TRBV9
TGCAGCGTTCGGACAGGGAACCTTAGGGGCAATCAGCCCCAGCATTTT	CSVRTGNLRGNQPQHF	TRBD1	.	TRBJ1-5	TRBV29-1
TGTGCCAGCACCTATAGCGGGGGGGTATACAATGAGCAGTTCTTC	CASTYSGGVYNEQFF	TRBD2	.	TRBJ2-1	TRBV6-5
TGTGCCAGCAGCTGGGACAGGAGATCTCAGCCCCAGCATTTT	CASSWDRRSQPQHF	TRBD1	once	TRBJ1-5	TRBV7-8
TGCGCCAGCAGCGTAGATTTGGGGCTTGGAAATGAAAAACTGTTTTTT	CASSVDLGLGNEKLFF	.	.	TRBJ1-4	TRBV5-1
TGCGCCAGCAGCCAAGTGAGGGGGTACGAGCAGTACTTC	CASSQVRGYEQYF	.	few	TRBJ2-7	TRBV4-1
TGTGCCAGCAGCGTAGACAGAGAGCAGTACTTC	CASSVDREQYF	.	few	TRBJ2-7	TRBV5-4
TGTGCCAGTAGTAACGGTCGTGGAGATACGCAGTATTTT	CASSNGRGDTQYF	.	.	TRBJ2-3	TRBV19
TGTGCCAGCAGCCGAGGACAGGGCACCAATGAGCAGTTCTTC	CASSRGQGTNEQFF	TRBD1	.	TRBJ2-1	TRBV9
TGTGCCAGCAGTGAGGCAGCTAGCTTCGGGAGACTGTTTTTT	CASSEAASFGRLFF	.	.	TRBJ1-4	TRBV2
TGTGCCAGCAGTTTAGGGGGACTAGCAGGCGAGCAGTTCTTC	CASSLGGLAGEQFF	TRBD2	few	TRBJ2-1	TRBV28
TGTGCCAGCAGCTCACCGGGGACTAGCGGGGGGCTCCACGAGCAGTACTTC	CASSSPGTSGGLHEQYF	TRBD2	.	TRBJ2-7	TRBV13
TGTGCCAGCAGTGAGGGGGACGGGGAGCTGTTTTTT	CASSEGDGELFF	.	.	TRBJ2-2	TRBV6-6
TGTGCCACCAGCAGAGGACAGGGGAAGTCCTATGGCTACACCTTC	CATSRGQGKSYGYTF	TRBD1	.	TRBJ1-2	TRBV15
TGCGCCAGCAGCAACAGACAGGGGGCGAACACTGAAGCTTTCTTT	CASSNRQGANTEAFF	TRBD1	.	TRBJ1-1	TRBV4-1
TGTGCCAGCAGTGACTCGGGCAGAGCTGAGCAGTTCTTC	CASSDSGRAEQFF	.	few	TRBJ2-1	TRBV6-4
TGTGCCATCAGTGAGTCGATAATCGGTCCAGATACGCAGTATTTT	CAISESIIGPDTQYF	.	.	TRBJ2-3	TRBV10-3
TGTGCCAGCAGCTATCTTAGCGGGGTTAAAGAGACCCAGTACTTC	CASSYLSGVKETQYF	TRBD2	.	TRBJ2-5	TRBV7-9
TGTGCCAGCTCACCGGCCGGGACAGGATATTACGAGCAGTACTTC	CASSPAGTGYYEQYF	TRBD1	.	TRBJ2-7	TRBV18
TGCAGCGTTGATTTTAGGGGGAACACCGGGGAGCTGTTTTTT	CSVDFRGNTGELFF	.	.	TRBJ2-2	TRBV29-1
TGTGCCAGCAGCTCGGACACAAACTCCTACGAGCAGTACTTC	CASSSDTNSYEQYF	.	.	TRBJ2-7	TRBV9
TGTGCCAGCAGTCCTGGGACACGTACTTACAATGAGCAGTTCTTC	CASSPGTRTYNEQFF	.	.	TRBJ2-1	TRBV28
TGTGCCACCTCGCAGGGGTCCCACACTGAAGCTTTCTTT	CATSQGSHTEAFF	.	.	TRBJ1-1	TRBV28
TGCGCCAGCAGCCAAGTTCCGGGGATGAACACTGAAGCTTTCTTT	CASSQVPGMNTEAFF	.	.	TRBJ1-1	TRBV4-3
TGTGCCAGCACTAGTTCTACCACCTCTGGAAACACCATATATTTT	CASTSSTTSGNTIYF	.	.	TRBJ1-3	TRBV27